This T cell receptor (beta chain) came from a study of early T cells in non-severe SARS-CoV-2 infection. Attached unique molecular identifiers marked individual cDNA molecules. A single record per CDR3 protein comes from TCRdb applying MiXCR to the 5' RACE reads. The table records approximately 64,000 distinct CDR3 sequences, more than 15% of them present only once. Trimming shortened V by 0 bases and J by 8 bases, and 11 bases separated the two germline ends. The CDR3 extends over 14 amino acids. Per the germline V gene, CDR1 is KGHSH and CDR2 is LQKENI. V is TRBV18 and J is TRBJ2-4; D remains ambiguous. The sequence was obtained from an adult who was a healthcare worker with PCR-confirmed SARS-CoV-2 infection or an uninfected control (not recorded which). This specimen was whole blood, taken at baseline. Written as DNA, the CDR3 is TGTGCCAGCTCACCACCGAGTGGTAGGGACATTCAGTACTTC. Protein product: CASSPPSGRDIQYF.